Listed below are T cell receptor beta chains from one sample, sequenced in a study of cytomegalovirus exposure and HLA in healthy donors. TCRdb's copy holds only in-frame clones and misses some; the assay was immunoSEQ multiplex PCR. This table has around 150,000 clones, about 75% appearing once. The sequenced material came from PBMCs. The receptor set was obtained from a man between 18 and 35 years old in good health and CMV-seronegative. Each CDR3 is given with its conserved first and last residue. Fields, in order: J gene, V gene, CDR3 protein.

J gene: TRBJ2-6; V gene: TRBV19; CDR3 protein: CASSAGYGANVLTF
J gene: TRBJ2-5; V gene: TRBV7-9; CDR3 protein: CASSFQKARDTQETQYF
J gene: TRBJ1-1; V gene: TRBV29-1; CDR3 protein: CSVRGQGNLEAFF
J gene: TRBJ2-3; V gene: TRBV28; CDR3 protein: CASSLSSGGTDTQYF
J gene: TRBJ1-5; V gene: TRBV19; CDR3 protein: CASSIGAGAKPQHF
J gene: TRBJ2-7; V gene: TRBV7-7; CDR3 protein: CASSLVPYIETTVSYEQYF
J gene: TRBJ1-5; V gene: TRBV9; CDR3 protein: CASSPDRGNQPQHF
J gene: TRBJ2-7; V gene: TRBV6-4; CDR3 protein: CASSGYEQYF
J gene: TRBJ2-7; V gene: TRBV10-3; CDR3 protein: CAISEVAGGIYEQYF
J gene: TRBJ2-7; V gene: TRBV7-9; CDR3 protein: CASSLAGEFYNEQYF
J gene: TRBJ1-2; V gene: TRBV5-1; CDR3 protein: CASSFTGDSYGYTF
J gene: TRBJ2-6; V gene: TRBV5-1; CDR3 protein: CASSLMTSGGSGANVLTF
J gene: TRBJ2-1; V gene: TRBV9; CDR3 protein: CASSVGLAGGDNEQFF
J gene: TRBJ2-7; V gene: TRBV28; CDR3 protein: CATGTSVYEQYF
J gene: TRBJ1-3; V gene: TRBV5-6; CDR3 protein: CASSFLNRGLRDTIYF
J gene: TRBJ2-2; V gene: TRBV10-3; CDR3 protein: CAISESAADTGGLFF
J gene: TRBJ1-6; V gene: TRBV19; CDR3 protein: CASGTGTDFSPLHF
J gene: TRBJ2-7; V gene: TRBV10-3; CDR3 protein: CAIMRSGSSNEQYF
J gene: TRBJ1-2; V gene: TRBV10-2; CDR3 protein: CASSEVGGYGYTF
J gene: TRBJ2-7; V gene: TRBV27; CDR3 protein: CASSLSVRGGYEQYF
J gene: TRBJ1-1; V gene: TRBV10-3; CDR3 protein: CAISTGDGNTEAFF
J gene: TRBJ1-2; V gene: TRBV19; CDR3 protein: CASSTGHTERSYTF
J gene: TRBJ2-7; V gene: TRBV9; CDR3 protein: CASSVAGGTYEQYF
J gene: TRBJ2-2; V gene: TRBV5-1; CDR3 protein: CASSSGGADTGELFF
J gene: TRBJ1-1; V gene: TRBV7-9; CDR3 protein: CASSYGQGGDEAFF
J gene: TRBJ2-7; V gene: TRBV7-8; CDR3 protein: CASSSGTANYEQYF
J gene: TRBJ1-1; V gene: TRBV27; CDR3 protein: CASSHRGPTEAFF
J gene: TRBJ2-6; V gene: TRBV5-1; CDR3 protein: CASSLWQALSGANVLTF
J gene: TRBJ2-5; V gene: TRBV5-8; CDR3 protein: CASSLQKGSTQGETQYF
J gene: TRBJ2-1; V gene: TRBV4-1; CDR3 protein: CASSQDRGPYNEQFF
J gene: TRBJ1-1; V gene: TRBV4-2; CDR3 protein: CASSQVLGDTEAFF
J gene: TRBJ2-3; V gene: TRBV5-1; CDR3 protein: CASSLQGATADTQYF
J gene: TRBJ2-3; V gene: TRBV29-1; CDR3 protein: CSARGSTDTQYF
J gene: TRBJ1-1; V gene: TRBV28; CDR3 protein: CASSLVYSEAFF
J gene: TRBJ2-3; V gene: TRBV10-1; CDR3 protein: CASSDLAGGRPDTQYF
J gene: TRBJ1-1; V gene: TRBV5-1; CDR3 protein: CASSLGAGTGKTEAFF
J gene: TRBJ1-6; V gene: TRBV30; CDR3 protein: CAWSAWTGSNSPLHF
J gene: TRBJ1-1; V gene: TRBV2; CDR3 protein: CASSERRRKNTEAFF
J gene: TRBJ1-4; V gene: TRBV4-1; CDR3 protein: CASSRPPARARYEKLFF
J gene: TRBJ2-5; V gene: TRBV5-1; CDR3 protein: CASSLGGQEETQYF
J gene: TRBJ2-2; V gene: TRBV6-5; CDR3 protein: CASQLAGDTGELFF
J gene: TRBJ2-1; V gene: TRBV2; CDR3 protein: CASRPPRTSGNYNEQFF
J gene: TRBJ2-2; V gene: TRBV6-5; CDR3 protein: CASMRAVRTGELFF
J gene: TRBJ2-3; V gene: TRBV27; CDR3 protein: CASTLAGGAGDTQYF
J gene: TRBJ2-6; V gene: TRBV27; CDR3 protein: CASSSPGAGANVLTF
J gene: TRBJ2-1; V gene: TRBV10-3; CDR3 protein: CAISDRDFPGEQFF
J gene: TRBJ2-3; V gene: TRBV7-9; CDR3 protein: CASWGHSSTDTQYF
J gene: TRBJ2-5; V gene: TRBV4-2; CDR3 protein: CASSQRMGGKETQYF
J gene: TRBJ1-1; V gene: TRBV30; CDR3 protein: CAWSPPGVTEAFF
J gene: TRBJ1-1; V gene: TRBV21-1; CDR3 protein: CASTNLRVRLNTEAFF
J gene: TRBJ1-5; V gene: TRBV7-2; CDR3 protein: CASSSRQGNQPQHF
J gene: TRBJ2-5; V gene: TRBV7-2; CDR3 protein: CASSLEDSQETQYF
J gene: TRBJ2-5; V gene: TRBV5-6; CDR3 protein: CASSVGDTSGQETQYF
J gene: TRBJ2-7; V gene: TRBV7-2; CDR3 protein: CASSPRARQGGNEQYF
J gene: TRBJ2-7; V gene: TRBV11-2; CDR3 protein: CASSPGGYEQYF